This TCR beta chain was retrieved from a study of blood T cell repertoires in COVID-19 (TCRdb year 2020). Turning to the overall study: Samples covering the acute and convalescent phases of COVID-19 were provided by collaborators in the United States, Italy and Spain. Where available, HLA class I and class II types were taken from metadata supplied by the sample provider and were not determined by assay-based typing. The repertoires were released in a freely available public database intended as a resource for research on the immune response to SARS-CoV-2. Subjects who had been exposed to COVID-19, were actively infected with it, or had recovered from it provided the deeply sampled blood TCRbeta repertoires that made up the dataset. Samples came from the ongoing ImmuneRACE study (first 160 participants) plus 1,254 subjects from 6 global collaborators. The material from the prospective study consisted of cDNA or gDNA derived from T cells, B-cell-depleted T cells, or PBMCs. Nearly every sample came with metadata listing a de-identified subject ID, COVID-19 status, age in years and sex.

Each collaborating institution followed its own protocols to collect whole blood in K2EDTA tubes. For TCRbeta analysis, collaborators shipped samples as frozen whole blood, isolated PBMCs, or DNA extracted from either of those sample types. TCRbeta CDR3 regions were amplified from genomic DNA by means of the immunoSEQ Assay, a bias-controlled multiplex PCR. Processing in the source paper ran as follows. The number of nucleated cells in each sample was estimated from the amplification of reference gene primers within the assay. Sequence reads were collapsed and filtered to measure the absolute abundance of every unique TCRbeta CDR3 rearrangement. For each sample, productive Simpson clonality was calculated as the square root of Simpson's diversity index across productive rearrangements. Imported from immuneACCESS, the table was reduced by TCRdb to in-frame sequences with V and J called. These copies leave out some clones; in studies compared against another copy, an unresolved V gene accounts for under half, and the cause of the remainder is not known. V and J calls and clone size are those listed in that table; D and trimming were worked out from the DNA. The table for this sample lists around 120,000 clones; 60% to 85% of them were counted only once. The ten largest clonotypes hold roughly 2.1% of the sample.

Worth noting for this clone: Its binding antigen is unknown. No much larger clone exists at a distance of one base, and base qualities are not known.

The CDR3 holds 13 amino acids from the cysteine to the phenylalanine. Only the CDR3 region is kept as DNA, spanning 39 bases read in frame from base 1. Per the germline V gene, SGHTA is the CDR1 and FQGNSA is the CDR2. Trimming takes 1 base from V and 4 bases from J, and the germline ends sit 7 bases apart. General study outcomes and caveats: The quantity of clinical and demographic metadata differed by source and by participant and was supplied without curation.

The sequence came from a man between 70 and 80 years old with acute or convalescent COVID-19. Sequencing was carried out using peripheral blood. The V gene is TRBV7-2 and the J gene is TRBJ1-2, with the identity of the D gene unclear. The CDR3 reads CASSLVTSYGYTF. The base sequence is TGTGCCAGCAGCTTAGTGACTTCCTATGGCTACACCTTC.